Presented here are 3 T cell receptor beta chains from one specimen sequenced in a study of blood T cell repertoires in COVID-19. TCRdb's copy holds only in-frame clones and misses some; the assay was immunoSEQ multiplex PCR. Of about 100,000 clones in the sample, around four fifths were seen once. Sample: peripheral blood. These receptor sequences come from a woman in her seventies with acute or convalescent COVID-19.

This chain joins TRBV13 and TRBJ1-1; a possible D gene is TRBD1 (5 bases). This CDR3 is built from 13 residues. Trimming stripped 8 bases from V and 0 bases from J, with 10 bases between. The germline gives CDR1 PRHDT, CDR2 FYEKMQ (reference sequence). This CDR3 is CASLGEMNTEAFF. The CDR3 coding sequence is TGTGCCAGCCTAGGGGAAATGAACACTGAAGCTTTCTTT. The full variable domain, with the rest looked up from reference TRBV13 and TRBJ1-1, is AAGVIQSPRHLIKEKRETATLKCYPIPRHDTVYWYQQGPGQDPQFLISFYEKMQSDKGSIPDRFSAQQFSDYHSELNMSSLELGDSALYFCASLGEMNTEAFFGQGTRLTVV.

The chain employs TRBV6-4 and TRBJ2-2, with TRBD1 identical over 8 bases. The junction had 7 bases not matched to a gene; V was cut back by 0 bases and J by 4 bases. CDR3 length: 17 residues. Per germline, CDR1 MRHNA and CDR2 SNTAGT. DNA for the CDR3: TGTGCCAGCAGTGACTCGCGAGGACAGGGCATCACCGGGGAGCTGTTTTTT. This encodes CASSDSRGQGITGELFF.

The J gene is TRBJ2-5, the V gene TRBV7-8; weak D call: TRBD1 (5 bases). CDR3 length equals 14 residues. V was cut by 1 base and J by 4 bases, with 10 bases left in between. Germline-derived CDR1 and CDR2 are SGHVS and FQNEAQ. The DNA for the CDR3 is TGTGCCAGCAGCTTAGGAAGGGGCGGAGAGACCCAGTACTTC. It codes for CASSLGRGGETQYF.